The 22 T cell receptor beta chains reported below all come from one sample, sequenced in a study of regulatory and conventional T cells in RAG deficiency. Conventional CD4+ T cells were sorted from blood as CD25-low CD127-high cells. Profiled with immunoSEQ multiplex PCR; TCRdb holds only in-frame clones, not every one. The repertoire consists of 20,000 to 25,000 clones, with approximately 95% occurring once and the leading ten covering about 1.2%. These data also formed part of another study, on regulatory T cells. Per that paper: The primer mix had 52 TRBV and 13 TRBJ primers.

Sequencing was performed on CD25- CD4+ T cells sorted from blood. These receptors were obtained from a human donor in good health.

J is TRBJ2-2 and V is TRBV5-1, with D unclear. This CDR3 is built from 15 residues. Trimming removed 5 bases from V and 5 bases from J, with 16 bases in between. Germline CDR1 is SGHRS and CDR2 is YFSETQ. CDR3 coding DNA: TGCGCCAGCAGTCGTTACCTAGATGAAACCGGGGAGCTGTTTTTT. Protein product: CASSRYLDETGELFF.

The chain links TRBV5-6 to TRBJ2-7; D remains ambiguous. V gave up 4 bases and J gave up 7 bases, with 21 bases separating them. Per germline, CDR1 SGHDT and CDR2 YYEEEE. The CDR3 has 15 residues. The CDR3 DNA reads as TGTGCCAGCAGCCCGCCCCTCCGCAGAGAGGAAGAGCAGTACTTC. This codes for CASSPPLRREEEQYF.

Only one count was recorded for this clone. The V call is TRBV7-2, the J call TRBJ2-5; 10 bases line up with TRBD2. The J segment lost 4 bases and the V segment lost 5 bases, leaving 10 bases of the junction unmatched. Per the germline V gene, CDR1 is SGHTA and CDR2 is FQGNSA. The length of the CDR3 is 16 residues. The CDR3 here is CASSISRAGGRETQYF. As DNA, the CDR3 is TGTGCCAGCAGCATAAGCCGAGCGGGGGGGCGAGAGACCCAGTACTTC.

This chain uses TRBV27 with TRBJ2-3, with 7 bases fitting TRBD1. The CDR3 contains 15 residues. Germline CDR1 and CDR2: MNHEY and SMNVEV (reference sequence). After removal of 7 bases from V and 3 bases from J, the junction contained 10 bases not matched to a gene. The CDR3 DNA is TGTGCCAGCAACCTCGAGAGGGGGCGGACAGATACGCAGTATTTT. Its translation: CASNLERGRTDTQYF.

This chain uses TRBV19 with TRBJ2-2; possible D gene TRBD2, 5 bases. V lost 2 bases and J lost 5, with 21 bases in between. The V gene's germline CDR1 is LNHDA and CDR2 SQIVND (reference sequence). The CDR3 runs to 18 residues. CDR3 sequence (DNA): TGTGCCAGTAGTATAACGGTCTTGAGCTTTGGGAGAACCGGGGAGCTGTTTTTT. It yields the protein CASSITVLSFGRTGELFF.

The CDR3 loop reads CASSSTRMTSNEQFF. CDR3 DNA sequence: TGTGCCAGCAGCTCCACAAGAATGACTAGCAATGAGCAGTTCTTC. The rearrangement joins TRBV11-2 to TRBJ2-1; D is perhaps TRBD2 (6 bases). The CDR3 extends over 15 amino acids. Trimming shortened V by 4 bases and J by 6 bases, and 16 bases separated the two germline ends. Germline V gene lookup returns CDR1 SGHAT and CDR2 FQNNGV.

The rearrangement links TRBV10-3 to TRBJ2-4, with D possibly TRBD2 on 6 matching bases. Trimming left V 10 bases short and J 7 bases short, with 17 bases between. CDR1 and CDR2 (germline): ENHRY, SYGVKD. The CDR3 is made up of 13 amino acids. The CDR3 nucleotides read TGTGCCACCGGGGCCGCGGAGGGCAACATTCAGTACTTC. Residues: CATGAAEGNIQYF.

The chain carries TRBV18 and TRBJ2-5; 9 positions agree with TRBD1. Trimming removed 6 bases from V and 4 bases from J; junction bases left unmatched: 9. The CDR3 consists of 15 residues. The germline V gene encodes CDR1 KGHSH and CDR2 LQKENI. As DNA, the CDR3 is TGTGCCAGCTCCCCTCGGACAGGGGAAGGAGAGACCCAGTACTTC. This sequence encodes CASSPRTGEGETQYF.

This chain uses TRBV7-3 with TRBJ2-1; no clear D gene. This CDR3 is 14 amino acids long. Germline V gene data show CDR1 as SGHTA and CDR2 as FQGTGA. V was trimmed by 1 base and J by 4 bases, leaving 8 bases between them. CDR3 coding DNA: TGTGCCAGCAGCTTAAGTAGCCCTTACAATGAGCAGTTCTTC. Protein: CASSLSSPYNEQFF.

The CDR3 bases are TGCGCCAGCAGCTTGGAAAGCAACTATGGCTACACCTTC. As protein: CASSLESNYGYTF. J is TRBJ1-2 and V is TRBV5-1; D remains ambiguous. This CDR3 contains 13 residues. Germline values: CDR1 SGHRS, CDR2 YFSETQ. Trimming took 0 bases from V and 2 from J, leaving 5 bases between them.

The chain employs TRBV13 and TRBJ2-3; tentative D call: TRBD2 (6 bases). V was clipped by 5 bases and J by 6 bases, with 12 bases between them. The germline V gene has CDR1 PRHDT and CDR2 FYEKMQ (reference sequence). The CDR3 totals 13 residues. CDR3 bases: TGTGCCAGCAGCCGAGGGGACTCGGATACGCAGTATTTT. Amino acids: CASSRGDSDTQYF.

CDR3 coding DNA: TGTGCCAGGGCAGCACAGCTGAACACTGAAGCTTTCTTT. It is translated as CARAAQLNTEAFF. The V gene is TRBV28, the J gene TRBJ1-1; D remains ambiguous. The V and J ends lost 9 bases and 0 bases respectively, with 11 bases between them. The CDR3 sequence is 13 residues long. Germline assignment: CDR1 MDHEN and CDR2 SYDVKM.

The V and J genes are TRBV7-3 and TRBJ2-2; D might be TRBD1 (6 bases). V lost 1 base, J lost 1 base, and 7 bases lay in between. Germline loops: CDR1 SGHTA, CDR2 FQGTGA. CDR3 size: 15 residues. In DNA form, the CDR3 reads TGTGCCAGCAGCTTAAACAGGGAGAACACCGGGGAGCTGTTTTTT. Translated: CASSLNRENTGELFF.

This chain links TRBV19 with TRBJ1-1; D not certain. The germline gives CDR1 LNHDA, CDR2 SQIVND (reference sequence). This CDR3 has 12 amino acids. V was shortened by 3 bases and J by 5 bases, with 7 bases between the two germline ends. In DNA form, the CDR3 reads TGTGCCAGTAGTATTGCGGGAACTGAAGCTTTCTTT. Amino acid sequence: CASSIAGTEAFF. The complete variable domain, with remaining parts taken from reference TRBV19 and TRBJ1-1, reads DGGITQSPKYLFRKEGQNVTLSCEQNLNHDAMYWYRQDPGQGLRLIYYSQIVNDFQKGDIAEGYSVSREKKESFPLTVTSAQKNPTAFYLCASSIAGTEAFFGQGTRLTVV.

As to this clone: Additional DNA sequences in this sample encode the identical CDR3. The chain links TRBV5-8 to TRBJ1-6; a possible D gene is TRBD1 (6 bases). This CDR3 comprises 17 residues. Germline CDR1 and CDR2: SGHTS and YDEGEE. The V gene lost 4 bases and the J gene lost 0 bases, with 14 bases spanning the gap. The CDR3 here is CASSAGQMSSYNSPLHF. The CDR3 nucleotides are TGTGCCAGCAGCGCTGGACAGATGAGCTCCTATAATTCACCCCTCCACTTT. The entire variable domain, with the rest obtained from reference TRBV5-8 and TRBJ1-6, is as follows: EAGVTQSPTHLIKTRGQQATLRCSPISGHTSVYWYQQALGLGLQFLLWYDEGEERNRGNFPPRFSGRQFPNYSSELNVNALELEDSALYLCASSAGQMSSYNSPLHFGNGTRLTVT.

The V call is TRBV30, the J call TRBJ1-5; unclear D gene. Germline CDR1 GTSNPN, CDR2 SVGIG (reference sequence). The V end was cut by 2 bases, the J end by 6 bases, with 11 bases between. The CDR3 is 13 residues long. CDR3 coding DNA: TGTGCCTGGAGTAGAGCGGAAGGTCAGCCCCAGCATTTT. This sequence encodes CAWSRAEGQPQHF.

The chain joins TRBV6-5 to TRBJ2-5; D is ambiguous. Trimming left V 5 bases short and J 3 bases short, with 4 bases between. The CDR3 is 11 residues long. CDR1 MNHEY and CDR2 SVGAGI come from the germline V gene. The CDR3: CASSLEETQYF. As DNA, the CDR3 is TGTGCCAGCAGTCTTGAAGAGACCCAGTACTTC.

V is TRBV9 and J is TRBJ2-2, with D unresolved. CDR3 length: 11 amino acids. Germline CDR1 and CDR2: SGDLS and YYNGEE. Deletions cut 4 bases from V and 10 bases from J, with 8 bases between. The CDR3 coding sequence is TGTGCCAGCAGCCACTCCGCGGAGCTGTTTTTT. As protein: CASSHSAELFF.

This clone was picked up one time. This chain uses TRBV4-1 with TRBJ1-5, with TRBD1 matching 10 bases. Trimming took 2 bases from V and 3 from J; bases not matched to a gene: 7. Germline loops: CDR1 MGHRA, CDR2 YSYEKL. The CDR3 sequence is 17 residues long. The CDR3 nucleotides read TGCGCCAGCAGCCAACACCCCGGGACAGGGGACAATCAGCCCCAGCATTTT. It translates to CASSQHPGTGDNQPQHF.

The chain is built from TRBV18 and TRBJ2-3; 10 nucleotides match TRBD1. Germline CDR1 and CDR2: KGHSH and LQKENI. J lost 6 bases, V lost 5 bases, and 11 bases had no gene match. This CDR3 has 16 residues. The DNA for the CDR3 is TGTGCCAGCTCATCTACCCCGGGACAGGGGAGTGATACGCAGTATTTT. Its protein product is CASSSTPGQGSDTQYF.

This clone was seen a few times. J is TRBJ2-1 and V is TRBV9; perhaps TRBD1 as D (8 bases). V lost 6 bases to trimming and J lost 5 bases, with 15 bases between them. CDR1 and CDR2 (germline): SGDLS, YYNGEE. The CDR3 extends over 14 amino acids. CDR3 in amino acids: CASNRQGRDNEQFF. CDR3 bases: TGTGCCAGCAACCGACAGGGGAGGGACAATGAGCAGTTCTTC.

The chain combines TRBV5-1 with TRBJ1-4; unclear D gene. Trimming shortened V by 1 base and J by 5 bases, and 9 bases separated the two germline ends. This CDR3 is built from 14 residues. Germline V lookup: CDR1 SGHRS, CDR2 YFSETQ. The CDR3 here is CASSLNKANEKLFF. The DNA of the CDR3 is TGCGCCAGCAGCTTGAACAAAGCGAATGAAAAACTGTTTTTT.